A single sample is the source of the 5 T cell receptor beta chains below, sequenced in a study of response to subunit inactivated influenza vaccine (dated by TCRdb to about 2018). Receptor amplification or capture employed RT-PCR. TCRdb lists the instrument as Illumina HiSeq 2500. TCRdb trimmed public reads at Q25 via fastp, called clones via MiXCR and kept in-frame beta chains. A single entry per CDR3 protein holds the most common genes and DNA from its merged rows. This sample lists 500,000 to 600,000 distinct CDR3 sequences; approximately 15% were detected once. Roughly 3.1% of the sample rests with the top ten. Material: CD4+ T cells sorted from PBMCs, obtained 23 months after vaccination. Receptors were obtained from a man aged 50-75 years who received an inactivated influenza vaccine. Donor details come from another sample of the same person, matched by shared clones.

This clonotype was counted a few times. The chain links TRBV7-2 to TRBJ2-1, with D uncertain. The ends were cut back, 1 base at V and 9 bases at J, with 13 bases in the middle. Per the germline V gene, CDR1 is SGHTA and CDR2 is FQGNSA. The CDR3 runs to 14 residues. The CDR3, as DNA: TGTGCCAGCAGCTTAGGGTCCCACAATGCTGAGCAGTTCTTC. It encodes CASSLGSHNAEQFF.

This clonotype was counted many times. V is TRBV20-1 and J is TRBJ2-1, with a possible D match to TRBD2 (5 bases). The CDR3 extends over 11 amino acids. Germline CDR1 reads DFQATT; CDR2 reads SNEGSKA (reference sequence). Deletions cut 6 bases from V and 12 bases from J, with 15 bases between. In nucleotides, the CDR3 is TGCAGTGCCGGACGGCCTCGGGGGCAGTTCTTC. It specifies CSAGRPRGQFF.

The V and J genes are TRBV27 and TRBJ1-6; tentative D call: TRBD1 (6 bases). Trimming left V 2 bases short and J 0 bases short, with 11 bases between. CDR1 MNHEY and CDR2 SMNVEV come from the germline V gene (reference sequence). The CDR3 loop spans 17 amino acids. In DNA, the CDR3 is TGTGCCAGCAGTTTAGGGGGGACAAGCTCCTATAATTCACCCCTCCACTTT. Protein: CASSLGGTSSYNSPLHF.

The rearrangement links TRBV7-9 to TRBJ2-3, with a possible D match to TRBD1 (5 bases). Germline loops: CDR1 SEHNR, CDR2 FQNEAQ (reference sequence). V gave up 3 bases and J gave up 1 base, with 8 bases separating them. The CDR3 contains 14 residues. The CDR3 bases are TGTGCCAGCAGCTTGATGACAGGCACAGATACGCAGTATTTT. Protein product: CASSLMTGTDTQYF.

This clonotype was observed a few times. V gene TRBV6-1 combines with J gene TRBJ2-7, with 11 bases identical to TRBD2. CDR3 length: 16 residues. V trimming: 4 bases; J trimming: 3 bases; junction bases outside the gene matches: 8. Germline V CDR1 and CDR2: MNHNS, SASEGT. The CDR3 loop reads CASSASGTSGYYEQYF. The CDR3 nucleotides are TGTGCCAGCAGTGCTTCCGGGACTAGCGGATACTACGAGCAGTACTTC.